This T cell receptor (beta chain) was identified during a study of blood T cells in healthy people across ages. General study results and limits: Higher diversity and more naive CD4+ cells were features of long-lived donors, compared to aged donors.

The sample holds a few counts of this clonotype. Its matching antigen is unknown. V lost 10 bases to trimming and J lost 6 bases, with 10 bases between them. Germline V lookup: CDR1 LNHDA, CDR2 SQIVND (reference sequence). This CDR3 has 10 residues. The use of a sample-barcoded 5' primer and a J-beta primer mix characterized a second PCR of about 7 to 12 cycles. A template-switch adaptor with 12 random nucleotides tagged each cDNA molecule. TCRdb processed the 5' RACE reads anew with MiXCR; each CDR3 protein has one entry. The sample records about 540,000 distinct CDR3 sequences, 24% being singletons. This same sample was also part of a study on T cells of mothers and their children. That publication notes: When the second PCR was run, its M1S primer added sample barcodes and 2-4 random nucleotides.

The source is a boy aged 5-17 years in good health. The chain joins TRBV19 to TRBJ2-7; no clear D. Sequenced material: blood. CDR3 DNA sequence: TGTGCCACCGGTGGATCCGAGCAGTACTTC. Translation: CATGGSEQYF.